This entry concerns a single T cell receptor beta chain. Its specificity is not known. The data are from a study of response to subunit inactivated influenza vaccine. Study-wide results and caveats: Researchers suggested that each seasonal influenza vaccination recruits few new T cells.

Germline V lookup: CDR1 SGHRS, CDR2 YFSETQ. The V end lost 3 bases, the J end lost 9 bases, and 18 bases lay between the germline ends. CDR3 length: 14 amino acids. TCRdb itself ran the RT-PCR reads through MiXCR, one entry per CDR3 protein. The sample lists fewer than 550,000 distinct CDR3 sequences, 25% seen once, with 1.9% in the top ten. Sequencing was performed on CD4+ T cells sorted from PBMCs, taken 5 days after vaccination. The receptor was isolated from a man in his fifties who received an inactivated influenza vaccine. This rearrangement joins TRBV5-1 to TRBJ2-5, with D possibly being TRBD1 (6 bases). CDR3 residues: CASSSVTGRGAQYF. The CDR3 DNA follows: TGCGCCAGCAGCTCTGTCACAGGGAGAGGAGCCCAGTACTTC.